These 14 T cell receptor beta chains were all obtained from the same sample, sequenced in a study of shared clonotypes between healthy human individuals (dated by TCRdb to about 2020). The receptor library was made with the immunoSEQ multiplex PCR assay. This is the immuneACCESS table as TCRdb keeps it, with only in-frame sequences that have V and J called. A part of the clones is gone; compared with another copy, unresolved V genes explain less than half, and the rest is unexplained. The sample yields about 1 million clones; about 75% were counted once. Approximately 1.5% of the sample belongs to the ten largest clones. The sequenced material came from memory CD4+ T cells sorted from blood. The intended sense of this specimen's cell subset or site label: CD45RA-negative fraction. These receptors were obtained from a man aged 18 to 29 in good health.

This clone was picked up a small number of times. This sequence joins TRBV19 and TRBJ2-1, with D tentatively TRBD2 (7 bases). The germline V and J ends were trimmed by 1 base and 2 bases, with 12 bases remaining between them. Germline values: CDR1 LNHDA, CDR2 SQIVND (reference sequence). CDR3 length: 16 residues. The CDR3 nucleotides read TGTGCCAGTAGTATAGGGGGGGCGGGAGCCTACAATGAGCAGTTCTTC. Its translation is CASSIGGAGAYNEQFF.

The chain has TRBV29-1 and TRBJ2-7; D is perhaps TRBD1 (6 bases). Trimming removed 6 bases at V and 2 bases at J, with 11 bases between. CDR3 length equals 12 residues. Germline values: CDR1 SQVTM, CDR2 ANQGSEA. Here the CDR3 reads CSVSSGAYEQYF. The CDR3 DNA reads TGCAGCGTCTCATCAGGGGCCTACGAGCAGTACTTC.

The table lists this clone with a few counts. This may be a read error: a much more frequent sequence differs by one nucleotide. The CDR3 reads CASSLTSGYNEQFF. Written as DNA, the CDR3 is TGTGCCAGCAGCTTAACTAGCGGGTACAATGAGCAGTTCTTC. This sequence joins TRBV7-9 and TRBJ2-1; 9 positions agree with TRBD2. CDR3 length: 14 residues. Germline trimming cut 2 bases from V and 4 bases from J; bases unmatched to any gene: 0. CDR1 and CDR2 from the germline V gene are SEHNR and FQNEAQ (reference sequence).

This clone was recorded once. The V gene is TRBV30, the J gene TRBJ2-7; D possibly matches TRBD1 or TRBD2 (5 bases each). The V gene's germline CDR1 is GTSNPN and CDR2 SVGIG (reference sequence). This CDR3 has 13 amino acids. Trimming removed 7 bases at V and 1 base at J, with 14 bases between. The CDR3 reads CAFLRDGSYEQYF. CDR3 coding DNA: TGTGCCTTTCTCCGGGACGGGTCCTACGAGCAGTACTTC. Together with reference TRBV30 and TRBJ2-7, the CDR3 gives the full variable domain: SQTIHQWPATLVQPVGSPLSLECTVEGTSNPNLYWYRQAAGRGLQLLFYSVGIGQISSEVPQNLSASRPQDRQFILSSKKLLLSDSGFYLCAFLRDGSYEQYFGPGTRLTVT.

The chain recombines TRBV7-2 with TRBJ1-6, with no clear D. With 3 bases removed from V and 2 bases from J, the gap between germline ends came to 8 bases. The CDR3 consists of 15 residues. Germline values: CDR1 SGHTA, CDR2 FQGNSA. This CDR3 reads CASSFEGTYNSPLHF. The CDR3, as DNA: TGTGCCAGCAGCTTTGAAGGAACCTATAATTCACCCCTCCACTTT.

The chain couples TRBV5-4 to TRBJ2-5, with TRBD2 identical over 7 bases. The CDR3 has 14 residues. Germline values: CDR1 SGHNT, CDR2 YYREEE (reference sequence). V gave up 4 bases and J gave up 5 bases; unmatched junction bases: 8. CDR3 sequence: CASSPGGERETQYF. As DNA, the CDR3 is TGTGCCAGCAGCCCGGGAGGCGAGAGGGAGACCCAGTACTTC.

The genes are TRBV9 and TRBJ2-3; the D call may be TRBD1 or TRBD2 (5 bases each). Germline CDR1 SGDLS, CDR2 YYNGEE. This CDR3 has 16 amino acids. Trimming removed 3 bases from V and 5 bases from J, with 19 bases in between. CDR3 in amino acids: CASSGGSGSIVDTQYF. The CDR3 nucleotides read TGTGCCAGCAGCGGGGGGTCAGGGAGTATTGTAGATACGCAGTATTTT.

The chain links TRBV11-2 to TRBJ2-7; 8 bases align to TRBD1. The J segment lost 9 bases and the V segment lost 5 bases, leaving 6 bases of the junction unmatched. This CDR3 comprises 12 residues. Germline V gene data show CDR1 as SGHAT and CDR2 as FQNNGV. CDR3 bases: TGTGCCAGCAGCGTTGGACAGGGTGGGCAGTACTTC. Amino acid sequence: CASSVGQGGQYF. Full variable domain (remainder filled in from reference TRBV11-2 and TRBJ2-7): EAGVAQSPRYKIIEKRQSVAFWCNPISGHATLYWYQQILGQGPKLLIQFQNNGVVDDSQLPKDRFSAERLKGVDSTLKIQPAKLEDSAVYLCASSVGQGGQYFGPGTRLTVT.

The chain has TRBV10-3 and TRBJ2-7; 7 bases line up with TRBD1. Trimming at V came to 4 bases and at J to 3 bases, leaving 3 bases not matched to a gene. CDR3 length: 13 amino acids. Germline V gene lookup returns CDR1 ENHRY and CDR2 SYGVKD. CDR3 sequence: CAISGGQFYEQYF. The DNA of the CDR3 is TGTGCCATCAGTGGGGGACAGTTCTACGAGCAGTACTTC.

Concerning this clone itself: This sample includes further DNA sequences coding for the same CDR3. CDR3 sequence (DNA): TGCGCCAGCAGTTTAAGGGCAGATACGCAGTATTTT. Its protein product is CASSLRADTQYF. The chain joins TRBV5-1 to TRBJ2-3; D gene ambiguous. This CDR3 has 12 amino acids. Per germline, CDR1 SGHRS and CDR2 YFSETQ. The ends were cut back, 5 bases at V and 4 bases at J, with 8 bases in the middle. Combining the CDR3 with reference TRBV5-1 and TRBJ2-3 gives the whole variable domain KAGVTQTPRYLIKTRGQQVTLSCSPISGHRSVSWYQQTPGQGLQFLFEYFSETQRNKGNFPGRFSGRQFSNSRSEMNVSTLELGDSALYLCASSLRADTQYFGPGTRLTVL.

This rearrangement joins TRBV4-3 to TRBJ2-5; D possibly uses TRBD1 or TRBD2 (5 bases each). The end of the DNA fits TRBJ2-7 better, so the J call may be wrong. The CDR3 is 17 residues long. In germline, CDR1 is LGHNA, CDR2 YSLEER. CDR3 sequence reads: CASSQDRGGGVAYEQYF. The CDR3 DNA follows: TGCGCCAGCAGCCAAGATCGGGGCGGTGGGGTCGCCTACGAGCAGTACTTC.

As to this clone: A far larger clone is one base from this, pointing to a likely read error. This sequence joins TRBV7-9 and TRBJ1-6; D gene unclear. Germline CDR1 reads SEHNR; CDR2 reads FQNEAQ (reference sequence). This CDR3 has 12 residues. Written as DNA, the CDR3 is TGTGCCAGCAGCTTAGGGAATTCACTCCTCCACTTT. This codes for CASSLGNSLLHF.

V gene TRBV2 combines with J gene TRBJ1-4; D gene unclear. V dropped 1 base and J dropped 10 bases, with 7 bases sitting between them. Germline lookup yields CDR1 SNHLY and CDR2 FYNNEI. This CDR3 region has 12 residues. CDR3 protein: CASSEEGAKLFF. DNA of the CDR3: TGTGCCAGCAGTGAAGAGGGAGCAAAACTGTTTTTT.

The chain is built from TRBV5-6 and TRBJ2-5, with 8 bases that match TRBD1. The CDR3 has 15 amino acids. Trimming cost V 4 bases and J 4 bases; bases outside gene matches: 9. The germline gives CDR1 SGHDT, CDR2 YYEEEE. The CDR3 nucleotides read TGTGCCAGCAGCCTTATCGGACAGGGCCTAGAGACCCAGTACTTC. Protein sequence: CASSLIGQGLETQYF.